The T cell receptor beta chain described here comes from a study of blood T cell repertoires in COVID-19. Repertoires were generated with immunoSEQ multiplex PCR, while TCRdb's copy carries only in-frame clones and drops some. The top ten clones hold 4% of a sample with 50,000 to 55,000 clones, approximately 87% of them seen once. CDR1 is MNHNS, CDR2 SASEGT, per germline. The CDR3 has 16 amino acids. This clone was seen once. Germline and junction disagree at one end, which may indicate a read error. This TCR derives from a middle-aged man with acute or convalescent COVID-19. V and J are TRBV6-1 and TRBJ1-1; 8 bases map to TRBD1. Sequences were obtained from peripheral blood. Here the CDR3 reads CASSGGLRQGNAEAFF. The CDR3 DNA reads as TGTGCCAGCAGTGGGGGCTTAAGACAGGGGAACGCTGAAGCTTTCTTT.